This TCR beta chain was sequenced for a study of long-term antiretroviral therapy in people with HIV. Sequencing used immunoSEQ v3.0 at survey level. Profiled with immunoSEQ multiplex PCR; TCRdb holds only in-frame clones, not every one. The data show tens of thousands of clones, 70% to 90% seen once. The CDR3 runs to 14 residues. Germline values: CDR1 LNHDA, CDR2 SQIVND (reference sequence). Trimming at V came to 3 bases and at J to 10 bases, leaving 8 bases not matched to a gene. Before DNA extraction, roughly 0.85-10 million cryopreserved PBMC were held in the samples. This material consisted of unsorted PBMCs, taken 0.8 years before starting antiretroviral therapy. The chain couples TRBV19 to TRBJ1-4, with 7 positions matching TRBD1. The sequence came from a man between 18 and 29 years old with HIV. CDR3 DNA: TGTGCCAGTAGTATGTTGGAGGGGGCGAGAAAACTGTTTTTT. Translation gives CASSMLEGARKLFF.